This T cell receptor beta chain was found in a study of cytomegalovirus exposure and HLA in healthy donors. This clone was seen a few times. PCR primers comprised 60 Vbeta and 13 Jbeta primers. This table comes from immunoSEQ multiplex PCR, and its TCRdb copy is limited to in-frame clones, with some not included. This table holds under 150,000 clones, roughly four fifths found once. CDR1 and CDR2 from the germline V gene are SGHTA and FQGTGA. The length of the CDR3 is 16 residues. Trimming shortened V by 0 bases and J by 1 base, and 12 bases separated the two germline ends. The chain employs TRBV7-3 and TRBJ1-1; D remains unclear. The sequencing input was PBMCs. This receptor was identified in a woman aged 18-35 years in good health and CMV-seronegative. CDR3 nucleotides: TGTGCCAGCAGCTTAACGAGACGGGGAACGAACACTGAAGCTTTCTTT. Its translation is CASSLTRRGTNTEAFF.